The sequence of this T cell receptor beta chain was determined in a study of T cell clonotyping in hematopoietic cell transplantation (dated by TCRdb to the early 2020s). For context, the study as a whole: A total of 110 to 150 blood samples were collected in the study from approximately 34 consecutive transplant recipients and their related donors. Patient recruitment ran from late 2015 to early 2017, and follow-up continued until late 2020 or death. Findings and caveats that apply to the study as a whole: Overlap with donor repertoires was found for only a small fraction of recipient repertoires, with over 97% found to appear de novo at the given depth. Inverse Simpson Index values from donors and from recipients before transplant predicted broader TCR repertoire diversity after transplant. The sample size was limited and the cells went unsorted, which meant the CD4 and CD8 repertoire contributions could not be told apart. After transplant, TCR diversity in recipients dropped, and pathologically expanded clonotypes climbed progressively between day 30 and day 180.

To note about this clone: Its antigen remains unidentified. No qualities accompany the bases; no much larger clone lies one base away.

The germline V gene (reference sequence) sets CDR1 to SGHNT and CDR2 to YYREEE. Trimming leaves V shorter by 5 bases and J shorter by 6 bases, with the junction holding 4 bases beyond the gene matches. From the cysteine through the phenylalanine, the CDR3 covers 13 amino acids. Only the CDR3 part of the read is kept: 39 bases, read in frame from the first base. With the immunoSEQ assay, which is a bias-controlled multiplex PCR relying on V- and J-specific primers, TCR beta CDR3 regions were amplified from genomic DNA. In a second PCR step, the CDR3 amplicons were tagged with a proprietary barcode plus Illumina adapter sequences. CDR3 libraries were sequenced on an Illumina MiSeq instrument. As for the authors' bioinformatics: Export and quality control were handled in immunoSEQ Analyzer 3.0, while downstream analyses relied on R Bioconductor and Immunarch. Only productive rearrangements within the normalized downsampled data set were used in the calculation of repertoire metrics. Pathologically expanded clonotypes were defined as those larger than 5 templates in the normalized cohort. The Inverse Simpson Index was used to measure repertoire diversity. The non-normalized data set was used for CMV-specificity analyses so that all clonotypes could be captured. Here the immuneACCESS table is served through TCRdb, limited to in-frame sequences with V and J called. Missing clones are a known gap in these copies; in checked studies unresolved V genes cover under half, and the rest lacks a known reason. The V and J calls and clone size are taken from that table; D and trimming were inferred from the DNA. In this sample the table shows 35,000 to 45,000 clones, around 94% of which occur a single time. The ten largest clones represent approximately 0.8% of the sample.

Blood samples for TCR beta sequencing were provided by related transplant donors. Nuclei Lysis Solution was used to extract genomic DNA from fresh or cryopreserved unfractionated peripheral blood mononuclear cells. The clonotype comes from a woman between 45 and 60 years old in good health. Some clones in this sample may be carry-over from other donors' samples. The chain is made from TRBV5-4 and TRBJ2-2; 7 junctional bases match TRBD1. Sequencing was performed on peripheral blood mononuclear cells. The CDR3 region: CASRSGQAGELFF. The DNA is as follows: TGTGCCAGCAGATCTGGACAGGCCGGGGAGCTGTTTTTT.